The 17 T cell receptor beta chains in this list originate from one sample, sequenced in a study of T cell responses to AZD1222 COVID-19 vaccine. The table came from immunoSEQ multiplex PCR; TCRdb's copy has only in-frame clones and leaves some out. The sample shows about 140,000 clones, 80% to 95% of them seen only once. The sequencing here drew on peripheral blood, taken on day 0 of AZD1222 vaccination. Receptors were obtained from an adult in good health.

The V and J genes are TRBV5-1 and TRBJ2-2; D is unresolved. In germline, CDR1 is SGHRS, CDR2 YFSETQ. This CDR3 spans 14 amino acids. V was pared by 1 base and J by 2 bases, with 6 bases between. The CDR3 DNA is TGCGCCAGCAGCTTGTTAGCTAACACCGGGGAGCTGTTTTTT. It is translated as CASSLLANTGELFF.

This chain uses TRBV4-3 with TRBJ1-4, with D maybe TRBD1 (6 bases). The CDR3 contains 18 residues. CDR1 LGHNA and CDR2 YSLEER come from the germline V gene. V shed 0 bases and J shed 1 base, with 15 bases lying between them. The CDR3 DNA reads TGCGCCAGCAGCCAAGAAAGAGTGCTAGGGGGAACTAATGAAAAACTGTTTTTT. This codes for CASSQERVLGGTNEKLFF.

This clone has more than one count but fewer than ten. The chain has TRBV19 and TRBJ2-1, with TRBD1 matching over 9 bases. There are 17 residues in the CDR3. Germline CDR1 is LNHDA and CDR2 is SQIVND (reference sequence). The junction had 8 bases not matched to a gene; V was cut back by 1 base and J by 4 bases. CDR3 residues: CASSIGGGTGKYNEQFF. The CDR3, as DNA: TGTGCCAGTAGTATAGGTGGCGGGACAGGGAAGTACAATGAGCAGTTCTTC.

The rearrangement joins TRBV7-8 to TRBJ2-3; TRBD1 or TRBD2 may be the D gene (5 bases each). V was pared by 5 bases and J by 2 bases, with 20 bases between. This CDR3 contains 17 residues. Per germline, CDR1 SGHVS and CDR2 FQNEAQ. CDR3 region: CASSPQVQGGLTDTQYF. The DNA for the CDR3 is TGTGCCAGCAGCCCCCAGGTCCAGGGTGGACTCACAGATACGCAGTATTTT. The full variable domain, rest sourced from reference TRBV7-8 and TRBJ2-3, is GAGVSQSPRYKVAKRGQDVALRCDPISGHVSLFWYQQALGQGPEFLTYFQNEAQLDKSGLPSDRFFAERPEGSVSTLKIQRTQQEDSAVYLCASSPQVQGGLTDTQYFGPGTRLTVL.

The rearrangement uses TRBV7-2 and TRBJ1-1; maybe TRBD1 (5 bases). V was clipped by 3 bases and J by 5 bases, with 13 bases between them. The CDR3 sequence is 14 residues long. Germline V gene sequence: CDR1 SGHTA, CDR2 FQGNSA. The CDR3 sequence is CASSFRGRGTEAFF. The DNA of the CDR3 is TGTGCCAGCAGCTTCCGGGGTAGGGGTACTGAAGCTTTCTTT.

V is TRBV2 and J is TRBJ2-6, with 7 bases that match TRBD1. The junction had 9 bases not matched to a gene; V was cut back by 6 bases and J by 1 base. Per the germline V gene, CDR1 is SNHLY and CDR2 is FYNNEI. The CDR3 totals 17 residues. The CDR3 nucleotides are TGTGCCAGCAGAGGCCGGGACAGCCAGTCTGGGGCCAACGTCCTGACTTTC. It codes for CASRGRDSQSGANVLTF.

This chain links TRBV19 with TRBJ1-1; the D is unclear. Trimming removed 4 bases from V and 0 bases from J, with 9 bases in between. There are 14 residues in the CDR3. Germline CDR1 is LNHDA and CDR2 is SQIVND (reference sequence). As DNA, the CDR3 is TGTGCCAGTAGTACTGGGAAGATGAACACTGAAGCTTTCTTT. Translation gives CASSTGKMNTEAFF. Variable domain in full (rest from reference TRBV19 and TRBJ1-1): DGGITQSPKYLFRKEGQNVTLSCEQNLNHDAMYWYRQDPGQGLRLIYYSQIVNDFQKGDIAEGYSVSREKKESFPLTVTSAQKNPTAFYLCASSTGKMNTEAFFGQGTRLTVV.

The V gene is TRBV2, the J gene TRBJ2-6, with 11 bases lining up with TRBD2. Germline-derived CDR1 and CDR2 are SNHLY and FYNNEI. This CDR3 spans 17 amino acids. V shed 7 bases, J shed 1 base, and the junction held 6 bases outside the gene matches. The chain's CDR3 is CASTKGLAASGANVLTF. DNA for the CDR3: TGTGCCAGCACCAAGGGACTAGCGGCTTCTGGGGCCAACGTCCTGACTTTC.

V usage is TRBV6-5 and J usage is TRBJ2-4; 9 bases align to TRBD1. J lost 7 bases, V lost 7 bases, and 8 bases had no gene match. The CDR3 runs to 14 residues. Germline V lookup: CDR1 MNHEY, CDR2 SVGAGI. The CDR3 spells CASNPPGTGNIQYF. The CDR3 bases are TGTGCCAGCAATCCTCCCGGGACAGGGAACATTCAGTACTTC.

In this sample, this clone turned up once. The chain uses TRBV6-2 or TRBV6-3 and TRBJ2-4, with D perhaps being TRBD1 or TRBD2 (5 bases each). This CDR3 region has 15 residues. CDR1 is MNHEY, CDR2 SVGEGT, per germline. The ends were cut back, 6 bases at V and 1 base at J, with 13 bases in the middle. The CDR3 spells CASSGPGRAKNIQYF. Written as DNA, the CDR3 is TGTGCCAGCAGCGGTCCGGGGCGGGCCAAAAACATTCAGTACTTC.

The chain recombines TRBV6-5 with TRBJ2-5; D is ambiguous. Looked up from germline, CDR1 is MNHEY and CDR2 is SVGAGI. The CDR3 runs 12 residues. Between the trimmed V and J ends, which lost 7 bases and 5 bases, there was a span of 11 bases. The CDR3 protein is CASTAVGETQYF. CDR3 coding DNA: TGTGCCAGCACCGCGGTCGGGGAGACCCAGTACTTC.

DNA of the CDR3: TGTGCCAGCAGCCCTAGGACAGGGGGACCAGATACGCAGTATTTT. It codes for CASSPRTGGPDTQYF. V and J are TRBV7-9 and TRBJ2-3; 10 bases are shared with TRBD1. The V gene end was trimmed by 5 bases and the J gene end by 4 bases; junction bases not matched to a gene: 6. The CDR3 extends over 15 amino acids. Germline lookup yields CDR1 SEHNR and CDR2 FQNEAQ (reference sequence).

CDR3 DNA: TGTGCCAGCAGCTTAGACAGCTATAAGGGAAACACCATATATTTT. Protein product: CASSLDSYKGNTIYF. The V call is TRBV7-6, the J call TRBJ1-3; D ambiguous. Germline values: CDR1 SGHVS, CDR2 FNYEAQ. The germline V and J ends were trimmed by 1 base and 4 bases, with 11 bases remaining between them. The CDR3 has 15 amino acids. The full variable domain, with the rest looked up from reference TRBV7-6 and TRBJ1-3, is GAGVSQSPRYKVTKRGQDVALRCDPISGHVSLYWYRQALGQGPEFLTYFNYEAQQDKSGLPNDRFSAERPEGSISTLTIQRTEQRDSAMYRCASSLDSYKGNTIYFGEGSWLTVV.

This rearrangement joins TRBV4-1 to TRBJ1-2; possibly TRBD1 for D (6 bases). From germline, CDR1 is MGHRA and CDR2 YSYEKL. V lost 0 bases and J 2 bases, leaving 10 bases between the germline ends. The CDR3 has 15 amino acids. In DNA form, the CDR3 reads TGCGCCAGCAGCCAAGATGGGGGCAGGAACTATGGCTACACCTTC. Translation gives CASSQDGGRNYGYTF.

This chain joins TRBV19 and TRBJ1-6, with D possibly being TRBD1 (5 bases). V lost 3 bases, J lost 9 bases, and 12 bases lay in between. Germline V gene sequence: CDR1 LNHDA, CDR2 SQIVND (reference sequence). The CDR3 consists of 14 residues. The DNA for the CDR3 is TGTGCCAGTAGTATCCAACCGGGGGGTTCACCCCTCCACTTT. It codes for CASSIQPGGSPLHF.

Only one count was recorded for this clone. V and J are TRBV19 and TRBJ2-1; TRBD2 matches 8 bases. Germline V CDR1 and CDR2: LNHDA, SQIVND (reference sequence). CDR3 length equals 18 residues. The J segment lost 0 bases and the V segment lost 5 bases, leaving 12 bases of the junction unmatched. The CDR3, as DNA: TGTGCCAGTAGTGTCTCGGGGGGGATCACAAGCTCCTACAATGAGCAGTTCTTC. The encoded protein is CASSVSGGITSSYNEQFF.

The genes are TRBV30 and TRBJ2-7; 7 bases are a match to TRBD1. Germline trimming cut 6 bases from V and 4 bases from J; bases unmatched to any gene: 12. The CDR3 is 14 amino acids. Germline lookup yields CDR1 GTSNPN and CDR2 SVGIG (reference sequence). The CDR3 spells CACPTGIGRYEQYF. The CDR3 DNA reads as TGTGCCTGCCCGACAGGGATTGGCAGGTACGAGCAGTACTTC.